This T cell receptor beta chain is from a study of patients and donors after allogeneic stem cell transplantation. This clonotype was detected ten times or more. Trimming removed 4 bases from V and 0 bases from J; junction bases left unmatched: 8. In germline, CDR1 is SGHVS, CDR2 FNYEAQ. CDR3 length equals 16 residues. TCRdb recomputed calls from the RT-PCR reads with MiXCR, one row per CDR3 protein. The sample contains approximately 430,000 distinct CDR3 sequences, 16% of which appear only once. The V and J genes are TRBV7-6 and TRBJ2-5; 7 bases are shared with TRBD1. Sequencing input: blood, either unsorted or a sorted T cell fraction (not recorded which). This clonotype was obtained from a human donor who was either an allogeneic HSCT recipient or a stem cell or donor lymphocyte infusion donor (not recorded which). It is not recorded whose cells these are; they may come from a transplant donor. CDR3: CASSSPGGAYQETQYF. Written as DNA, the CDR3 is TGTGCCAGCAGCTCACCAGGGGGAGCGTACCAAGAGACCCAGTACTTC.